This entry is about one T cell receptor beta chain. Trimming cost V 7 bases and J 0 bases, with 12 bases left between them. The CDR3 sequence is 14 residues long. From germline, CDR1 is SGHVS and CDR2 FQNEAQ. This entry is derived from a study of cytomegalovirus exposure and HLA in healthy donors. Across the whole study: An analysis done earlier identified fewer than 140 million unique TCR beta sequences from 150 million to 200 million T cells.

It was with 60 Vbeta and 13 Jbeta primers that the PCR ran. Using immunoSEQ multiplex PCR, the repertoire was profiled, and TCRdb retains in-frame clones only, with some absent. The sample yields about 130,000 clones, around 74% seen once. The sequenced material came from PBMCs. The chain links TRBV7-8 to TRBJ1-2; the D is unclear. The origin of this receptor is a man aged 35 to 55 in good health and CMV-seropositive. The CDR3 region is CASTPQASNYGYTF. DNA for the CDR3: TGTGCCAGCACCCCACAAGCGTCTAACTATGGCTACACCTTC. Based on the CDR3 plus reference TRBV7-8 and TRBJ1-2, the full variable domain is GAGVSQSPRYKVAKRGQDVALRCDPISGHVSLFWYQQALGQGPEFLTYFQNEAQLDKSGLPSDRFFAERPEGSVSTLKIQRTQQEDSAVYLCASTPQASNYGYTFGSGTRLTVV.